A selection of T cell receptor beta chains follows, all from one sample in a study of shared clonotypes between healthy human individuals. Sequenced by immunoSEQ multiplex PCR; TCRdb stores in-frame clones only, minus some. The sample consists of a few million clones, just under 95% of them appearing once. Sequenced material: naive CD4+ T cells from PBMCs. The receptors originated from a young man in good health. Some clones in this sample may be carry-over from other donors' samples. The conserved cysteine and the conserved F or W are not part of the CDR3 here. Each record gives: V gene, J gene, CDR3 protein.

TRBV7-8	TRBJ1-2	ASSPGGPSYGYT
TRBV27	TRBJ1-2	ASSPRTPLWRGYT
TRBV11-2	TRBJ2-5	ASSWRTGQETQY
TRBV6-1	TRBJ1-1	ASSRAGGMNTEAF
TRBV5-4	TRBJ2-7	ASSLAGGGEGYEQY
TRBV5-4	TRBJ2-3	ASSDQREATDTQY
TRBV7-2	TRBJ2-7	ASSLGEHYEQY
TRBV27	TRBJ2-5	ASSSIRGEETQY
TRBV19	TRBJ2-7	ASSMGWGSYEQY
TRBV7-2	TRBJ2-3	ASSRGLGTDTQY
TRBV5-1	TRBJ2-3	ASSLVAGLTDTQY
TRBV5-4	TRBJ1-2	ASSLDRVRYT
TRBV6-6	TRBJ2-7	ASSPMGPSGEQY
TRBV5-1	TRBJ1-1	ASSLVGVNTEAF
TRBV19	TRBJ1-1	ASSKTGGDTEAF
TRBV28	TRBJ1-5	ASSPGGPSNQPQH
TRBV6-1	TRBJ2-7	ASRGQGRGGEQY
TRBV21-1	TRBJ1-2	ASSNEGSRQGGYT
TRBV2	TRBJ2-1	ASRGGLAGNLNEQF
TRBV7-9	TRBJ2-1	ASSFSPAAWGNEQF
TRBV7-9	TRBJ2-2	ASSEVTTGELF
TRBV5-1	TRBJ2-2	ASSSQGTGELF
TRBV5-1	TRBJ2-2	ASSFRRWDGELF
TRBV28	TRBJ2-1	ASSLAGNEQF
TRBV6-4	TRBJ1-1	ASSSQGDTEAF
TRBV7-2	TRBJ1-2	ASSVYDGTHGYT
TRBV5-4	TRBJ2-1	ASSPGLGNEQF
TRBV5-6	TRBJ1-1	ASSLVTGRTNTEAF
TRBV27	TRBJ2-2	ASSPYTGELF
TRBV28	TRBJ1-1	ASSLGGSRKNTEAF
TRBV4-1	TRBJ2-2	ASSGSSTGELF
TRBV19	TRBJ1-5	ASSEGMGQPQH
TRBV19	TRBJ1-3	ASSRSLGFPGNTIY
TRBV7-3	TRBJ2-1	ASSLRSGTGPGEQF
TRBV11-3	TRBJ2-7	ASSLEVHSEQY
TRBV29-1	TRBJ2-1	SVGTSGLSYNEQF
TRBV7-9	TRBJ2-7	ASSSQQGGEQY
TRBV5-1	TRBJ2-2	ASSLVGGSTGELF
TRBV18	TRBJ2-5	ASSQGTGVKGETQY
TRBV7-2	TRBJ2-1	ASSLIQSSEQF
TRBV5-1	TRBJ2-7	ASRPSGGSSYEQY
TRBV9	TRBJ2-1	ASSVGGSYNEQF
TRBV6-5	TRBJ2-1	ASSYSRLAGGNEQF
TRBV7-9	TRBJ2-7	ASSLALISYEQY